This T cell receptor beta chain was found in a study of blood T cell repertoires in COVID-19. Looking at the study overall: Acute-phase and convalescent COVID-19 samples originated in the United States, Italy and Spain. Nucleic acid was either cDNA or gDNA, and it came from T cells, B-cell-depleted T cells, or PBMCs.

V shed 3 bases and J shed 6 bases, with 15 bases lying between them. The CDR3 length is 14 residues. Germline V lookup: CDR1 DFQATT, CDR2 SNEGSKA (reference sequence). This clone has only a few counts. Authors' processing steps: Amplification from reference gene primers served as the basis for estimated nucleated cell counts. Sequencing used immunoSEQ multiplex PCR; TCRdb keeps in-frame clones, though not all of them. The V and J calls and clone size are taken from that table; D and trimming were inferred from the DNA. The sample lists some 240,000 clones; roughly 84% were seen once. This chain joins TRBV20-1 and TRBJ1-5, with a possible D match to TRBD1 (5 bases). The clonotype was recovered from a man aged 50 to 60 with active or convalescent COVID-19. The specimen sequenced was peripheral blood. CDR3 in DNA: TGCAGTGCTAGTCGGGGGGAGGGTGTTCAGCCCCAGCATTTT. Its translation: CSASRGEGVQPQHF.